A selection of T cell receptor beta chains follows, all from one sample in a study of neoadjuvant anti-PD-1 for oral cavity cancer. Data came from immunoSEQ multiplex PCR; TCRdb stores just in-frame clones and leaves some out. Of 72,000 or so clones in the sample, about nine tenths are singletons; the top ten hold 2.5% to 3%. The sample consisted of PBMCs, taken after nivolumab (anti-PD-1) treatment. These receptors originate from a person aged 35 to 85 with oral cavity squamous cell carcinoma. The CDR3 runs from the conserved cysteine through the conserved F or W. The D gene is left open where the match is weak. Some rows have no size entry. The others give once, few or many, or a class for an expanded clone.

abundance	d_gene	v_gene	j_gene	CDR3aa	CDR3nt
once	TRBD1	TRBV6-6	TRBJ1-4	CASSYLTGEREKLFF	TGTGCCAGCAGTTACCTAACAGGGGAACGGGAAAAACTGTTTTTT
.	TRBD1	TRBV30	TRBJ2-1	CAWSVGTGESGEQFF	TGTGCCTGGAGTGTAGGCACAGGGGAATCGGGTGAGCAGTTCTTC
.	TRBD1	TRBV29-1	TRBJ1-1	CSATTGDFGTEAFF	TGCAGCGCCACAACAGGGGATTTCGGCACTGAAGCTTTCTTT
.	.	TRBV7-2	TRBJ2-1	CASSLGLLNEQFF	TGTGCCAGCAGCTTAGGTTTATTGAATGAGCAGTTCTTC
.	TRBD1	TRBV5-4	TRBJ1-5	CASSSGGGPSSNQPQHF	TGTGCCAGCAGCTCGGGAGGGGGCCCGTCTTCCAATCAGCCCCAGCATTTT
.	.	TRBV28	TRBJ2-1	CASSSNSRDYNEQFF	TGTGCCAGCAGTTCTAACTCCCGGGACTACAATGAGCAGTTCTTC
.	.	TRBV2	TRBJ2-7	CASSRSSYEQYF	TGTGCCAGCAGCCGAAGCTCCTACGAGCAGTACTTC
.	TRBD2	TRBV13	TRBJ2-2	CASSPGLAGNTGELFF	TGTGCCAGCAGCCCCGGACTAGCGGGGAACACCGGGGAGCTGTTTTTT
.	.	TRBV30	TRBJ1-3	CAWSVSVSGNTIYF	TGTGCCTGGAGTGTCTCCGTCTCTGGAAACACCATATATTTT
.	TRBD1	TRBV27	TRBJ2-7	CASRTPGTGVYEQYF	TGTGCCAGCAGAACCCCCGGGACAGGAGTCTACGAGCAGTACTTC
.	.	TRBV12-5	TRBJ2-1	CASGPLEGEQFF	TGTGCTAGTGGCCCTCTGGAAGGTGAGCAGTTCTTC
.	.	TRBV28	TRBJ2-7	CASSLHRVQYEQYF	TGTGCCAGCAGTTTGCACAGGGTTCAGTACGAGCAGTACTTC
.	.	TRBV27	TRBJ2-4	CASSSPGGENIQYF	TGTGCCAGCAGTTCCCCAGGAGGAGAGAACATTCAGTACTTC
.	.	TRBV11-2	TRBJ1-3	CASRSTGGSGNTIYF	TGTGCCAGCAGATCGACAGGAGGGTCTGGAAACACCATATATTTT
.	TRBD2	TRBV6-1	TRBJ2-3	CASSRERGGTDTQYF	TGTGCCAGCAGTCGCGAGCGGGGGGGCACAGATACGCAGTATTTT
.	TRBD1	TRBV7-6	TRBJ2-7	CASSLGTGPYEQYF	TGTGCCAGCAGCTTAGGGACAGGTCCCTACGAGCAGTACTTC
.	.	TRBV9	TRBJ1-3	CASSVGQLSGNTIYF	TGTGCCAGCAGCGTTGGACAGCTATCTGGAAACACCATATATTTT
.	TRBD2	TRBV27	TRBJ2-7	CASSLSWRGAAGEQYF	TGTGCCAGCAGTTTGTCCTGGCGGGGGGCCGCGGGAGAGCAGTACTTC
.	.	TRBV6-1	TRBJ2-7	CASDRDWSYEQYF	TGTGCCAGCGACCGGGACTGGTCCTACGAGCAGTACTTC
.	.	TRBV2	TRBJ1-5	CASMGSNQPQHF	TGTGCCAGCATGGGTAGCAATCAGCCCCAGCATTTT
.	.	TRBV30	TRBJ1-2	CAWRTSLYGYTF	TGTGCCTGGAGAACTTCACTCTATGGCTACACCTTC
.	TRBD1	TRBV5-5	TRBJ2-1	CASRRRTGAPGNEQFF	TGTGCCAGCAGACGACGGACAGGGGCACCTGGGAATGAGCAGTTCTTC
.	TRBD2	TRBV6-4	TRBJ2-3	CASSMTSPTDTQYF	TGTGCCAGCAGTATGACTAGCCCCACAGATACGCAGTATTTT
.	.	TRBV11-3	TRBJ2-2	CASSLGAGYTGELFF	TGTGCCAGCAGCTTAGGGGCAGGGTACACCGGGGAGCTGTTTTTT
.	.	TRBV30	TRBJ2-7	CAWSKGYEQYF	TGTGCCTGGAGTAAGGGTTACGAGCAGTACTTC
.	.	TRBV27	TRBJ2-1	CASSLGQSYNEQFF	TGTGCCAGCAGCCTTGGTCAGTCCTACAATGAGCAGTTCTTC
.	.	TRBV5-1	TRBJ1-2	CASRLGVANYGYTF	TGCGCCAGCAGACTTGGAGTAGCTAACTATGGCTACACCTTC
few	.	TRBV4-2	TRBJ1-2	CASSQDYGGANYGYTF	TGTGCCAGCAGCCAAGATTACGGGGGGGCTAACTATGGCTACACCTTC
.	.	TRBV14	TRBJ1-6	CASSLVGGSPLHF	TGTGCCAGCAGCCTTGTCGGGGGTTCACCCCTCCACTTT
.	.	TRBV18	TRBJ1-1	CASSGSGPLDTEAFF	TGTGCCAGCTCTGGGTCGGGACCCTTGGACACTGAAGCTTTCTTT
.	TRBD1	TRBV28	TRBJ1-2	CASSPGTGDYGYTF	TGTGCCAGCAGTCCCGGGACAGGTGACTATGGCTACACCTTC
.	.	TRBV2	TRBJ1-2	CASSGGIGYTF	TGTGCCAGCAGTGGGGGAATTGGCTACACCTTC
.	.	TRBV14	TRBJ2-3	CASSIYADTQYF	TGTGCCAGCAGCATTTACGCAGATACGCAGTATTTT
few	.	TRBV10-3	TRBJ1-5	CAISESGNQPQHF	TGTGCCATCAGTGAGTCCGGAAATCAGCCCCAGCATTTT
.	.	TRBV5-1	TRBJ1-2	CASSLGGGDNYGYTF	TGCGCCAGCAGCTTGGGCGGGGGTGATAACTATGGCTACACCTTC
.	.	TRBV11-2	TRBJ2-7	CASSLVGPGRRDYEQYF	TGTGCCAGCAGCTTAGTAGGGCCAGGGAGGAGAGATTACGAGCAGTACTTC
.	.	TRBV9	TRBJ2-7	CASSVGLSYEQYF	TGTGCCAGCAGCGTGGGGTTGAGCTACGAGCAGTACTTC
.	TRBD1	TRBV2	TRBJ1-2	CASRSLNPRGRTF	TGTGCCAGCAGAAGCCTAAACCCCAGGGGGCGCACCTTC
.	.	TRBV6-5	TRBJ2-4	CASRTRDKIQYF	TGTGCCAGCAGAACCCGGGATAAAATTCAGTACTTC
.	.	TRBV6-1	TRBJ1-2	CASSEPRVNYGYTF	TGTGCCAGCAGTGAACCCAGGGTTAACTATGGCTACACCTTC
.	.	TRBV5-1	TRBJ2-7	CASSWGVAETYEQYF	TGCGCCAGCAGTTGGGGGGTAGCCGAAACCTACGAGCAGTACTTC
.	.	TRBV6-5	TRBJ1-5	CASSKGGRGNQPQHF	TGTGCCAGCAGCAAAGGGGGGAGGGGCAATCAGCCCCAGCATTTT
.	TRBD2	TRBV9	TRBJ2-2	CASSAASGVNTGELFF	TGTGCCAGCAGCGCTGCTAGCGGGGTCAACACCGGGGAGCTGTTTTTT
.	.	TRBV28	TRBJ2-1	CASRLPSSRDEQFF	TGTGCCAGCAGACTTCCTAGTAGTCGCGATGAGCAGTTCTTC
few	.	TRBV27	TRBJ1-1	CASSSAGYTEAFF	TGTGCCAGCAGTTCGGCGGGGTACACTGAAGCTTTCTTT
.	TRBD2	TRBV7-2	TRBJ2-7	CAEGGLAGITNEQYF	TGTGCAGAAGGGGGACTAGCGGGGATAACGAATGAGCAGTACTTC
.	.	TRBV7-3	TRBJ2-3	CASSFSPSTDTQYF	TGTGCCAGCAGCTTCTCCCCTAGCACAGATACGCAGTATTTT
once	TRBD1	TRBV4-1	TRBJ1-6	CASSLSLTGDSPLHF	TGCGCCAGCAGCCTTTCACTAACAGGGGACTCACCCCTCCACTTT
.	TRBD1	TRBV29-1	TRBJ2-7	CSVEGGRDSAYEQYF	TGCAGCGTTGAAGGGGGACGGGACAGTGCCTACGAGCAGTACTTC
.	TRBD2	TRBV27	TRBJ2-7	CASRRGASTTYEQYF	TGTGCCAGCAGGCGGGGGGCTAGCACCACCTACGAGCAGTACTTC
.	.	TRBV6-1	TRBJ2-2	CASSDGLSTGELFF	TGTGCCAGCAGTGACGGTCTAAGTACCGGGGAGCTGTTTTTT
once	.	TRBV11-2	TRBJ1-2	CASSPIGGNYGYTF	TGTGCCAGCAGTCCGATAGGGGGGAACTATGGCTACACCTTC
.	TRBD1	TRBV9	TRBJ2-2	CASSEQGENTGELFF	TGTGCCAGCAGCGAACAGGGGGAAAACACCGGGGAGCTGTTTTTT